This TCR beta chain appears in the sequencing data of a study of shared T cell receptors in the human thymus (dated by TCRdb to about 2021). With respect to the entire study: The study examined how self-reactive, shared T-cell receptor alpha chains are generated in the human thymus.

Turning to this clone: Its antigen is unknown. One base away there is no much larger clone; base qualities are not given.

The method behind the library was the immunoSEQ multiplex PCR assay. TCRdb took over this immuneACCESS table, retaining in-frame rearrangements with V and J assigned. Such tables are incomplete; in checked studies, under half of the missing clones stem from an unresolved V gene, and the remainder is unexplained. For this sample there are hundreds of thousands of clones; more than 75% appear just once. The top ten clones comprise about 0.0094% of the sample. Trimmed from V: 0 bases; trimmed from J: 5 bases; junction bases lacking a gene match: 11. The CDR3 covers 17 residues, taking in both the cysteine and the phenylalanine. This entry keeps only the CDR3 DNA: 51 bases, framed from base 1. CDR1 and CDR2, looked up from the germline V gene, are SGDLS and YYNGEE. This same sample was also taken into another study, of human thymus T cells. Looking at the second paper: The donors were immunologically healthy infants in Finland who had open corrective cardiac surgery for congenital heart defects. The thymus tissue came from surgical resects taken out during corrective cardiac surgery. V and J gene segment usage appeared biased in both thymic and peripheral blood repertoires. According to the related research, thymic TCR repertoires were highly overlapping among unrelated individuals. The study described the TCR alpha and beta repertoires in about eight infant thymus samples and four matching peripheral blood samples. The infant donors were about 6 to 244 days old, and the cohort included several males and a couple of females. After being mechanically released from the tissue, thymocytes were kept at -70 degrees C in pellets of about 8.5-32 million cells. A QIAsymphony instrument was used to extract genomic DNA from the frozen cell pellets. TCRB and TCRAD loci were amplified from a standardized quantity of quality-controlled genomic DNA using the immunoSEQ multiplex PCR assay. The amplicons spanned the V(D)J region and were long enough to cover the CDR3 and allow V and J genes to be identified. Through the commercial immunoSEQ service, the amplicons were sequenced on an Illumina platform. Primer bias and sequencing errors were corrected as previously described, and TCRAD and TCRB were defined on the basis of the IMGT database. The repertoires were analysed using immunoSEQ Analyzer 3.0 and VDJTools for basic statistics, V/J segment usage, diversity estimates, rarefaction and pairwise overlap. Chao1, ChaoE, Efron-Thisted, Shannon and inverse Simpson indices were used to estimate diversity, which was also estimated on datasets down-sampled to the smallest sample. For repertoire overlap, CDR3 nucleotide sequence, V gene and J gene had to match strictly, and clustering was done by Jaccard-based multidimensional scaling. Thymus samples yielded on average approximately 840,000 unique TCRB clonotypes, compared with roughly 80,000 from blood samples.

This sequence originates from a boy under two years old with a congenital heart defect. Donor details come from another sample of the same person, matched by shared clones. The V and J genes are TRBV9 and TRBJ2-7; 10 central bases correspond to TRBD1. Specimen: thymocytes. In nucleotides, the sequence is TGTGCCAGCAGCGTAGAGGGGGGACAGGGGAGGACCCACGAGCAGTACTTC. Its translation reads: CASSVEGGQGRTHEQYF.